A single sample is the source of the 13 T cell receptor beta chains below, sequenced in a study of blood T cells in healthy people across ages. Combining a sample-barcoded 5' primer with a J-beta primer mix, a second PCR ran for roughly 7 to 12 cycles. Via MiXCR, TCRdb re-called the 5' RACE reads, giving one row per CDR3 protein. The sample has under 1 million distinct CDR3 sequences; around 43% are singletons. Sequences were obtained from blood. These receptors were collected from a man in his 60s in good health.

On this clonotype: This may come from a read error, since a much larger clone is one base off. This rearrangement joins TRBV7-2 to TRBJ2-6; D gene unclear. The germline CDR1 and CDR2 sequences are SGHTA and FQGNSA. CDR3 length: 16 residues. CDR3 sequence (DNA): TGTGCCGGCAGCGCATGGATCGACTCTGGGGCCAACGTCCTGACTTTC. Its protein product is CAGSAWIDSGANVLTF.

In this sample, this clonotype turned up a few times. This chain connects TRBV11-1 to TRBJ2-6, with D uncertain. Germline V lookup: CDR1 SGHAT, CDR2 FQDESV (reference sequence). V gave up 5 bases and J gave up 0 bases, with 11 bases separating them. The length of the CDR3 is 16 residues. CDR3 nucleotide sequence: TGTGCCAGCAGCCATCAACTTTTCTCTGGGGCCAACGTCCTGACTTTC. Its protein is CASSHQLFSGANVLTF.

About this clonotype: Mismatch with germline at one junction end may stem from a read error. In nucleotides, the CDR3 is TGTGCCTGCAGCCCCTCCGGGGGTGGCTACACCTTC. It encodes CACSPSGGGYTF. The chain has TRBV12-3 or TRBV12-4 and TRBJ1-2; maybe TRBD1 (5 bases). The CDR3 has 12 amino acids.

V usage is TRBV12-3 or TRBV12-4 and J usage is TRBJ2-4, with TRBD1 matching 8 bases. The CDR3 sequence is 16 residues long. With V trimmed by 3 bases and J by 4 bases, 8 bases remained unmatched. The CDR3 loop is CASSFGTGEVKNIQYF. In DNA form, the CDR3 reads TGTGCCAGCAGTTTTGGGACAGGAGAAGTGAAAAACATTCAGTACTTC.

This chain uses TRBV15 with TRBJ2-7; D possibly corresponds to TRBD1 (6 bases). CDR1 and CDR2 from the germline V gene are LNHNV and YYDKDF (reference sequence). There are 17 residues in the CDR3. V was shortened by 3 bases and J by 2 bases, with 20 bases between the two germline ends. In nucleotides, the CDR3 is TGTGCCACCAGCAGCTACAGGGACGGGCCCCCAACCTACGAGCAGTACTTC. Translation gives CATSSYRDGPPTYEQYF.

The chain uses TRBV14 and TRBJ2-3; 9 bases align to TRBD1. This CDR3 spans 16 amino acids. CDR1 and CDR2 from the germline V gene are SGHDN and FVKESK. Trimming at V came to 4 bases and at J to 4 bases, leaving 9 bases not matched to a gene. CDR3 residues: CASSPQPGQGPDTQYF. The CDR3 bases are TGTGCCAGCAGCCCACAACCGGGACAGGGACCAGATACGCAGTATTTT.

V usage is TRBV21-1 and J usage is TRBJ2-3. TRBV21-1 is a recognized pseudogene. There are 12 residues in the CDR3. Here the CDR3 reads CASSNEADTQYF. CDR3 coding DNA: TGTGCCAGCAGCAACGAGGCAGATACGCAGTATTTT.

V is TRBV20-1 and J is TRBJ1-2, with D maybe TRBD1 (5 bases). Germline V gene sequence: CDR1 DFQATT, CDR2 SNEGSKA (reference sequence). The CDR3 is 13 amino acids. Trimming pared 1 base from V and 7 bases from J, leaving 13 bases between. The CDR3 coding sequence is TGCAGTGCTAGAGGCGGGGGTTCTACTGGCTACACCTTC. Amino acid sequence: CSARGGGSTGYTF.

The chain joins TRBV6-6 to TRBJ1-4; weak D call: TRBD1 (6 bases). Germline values: CDR1 MNHNY, CDR2 SVGAGI (reference sequence). Trimming took off 2 bases at V and 7 bases at J, with 11 bases between the two ends. The length of the CDR3 is 14 residues. The CDR3 loop reads CASSYKKDSEKLFF. The CDR3 bases are TGTGCCAGCAGTTACAAAAAGGACAGTGAAAAACTGTTTTTT.

This clonotype was counted a few times. CDR3 coding DNA: TGTGCCAGCACCCCGAAAGGGACTAGCGGAGAGACCCAGTACTTC. Protein sequence: CASTPKGTSGETQYF. The chain joins TRBV2 to TRBJ2-5; 11 bases line up with TRBD2. CDR1 and CDR2 from the germline V gene are SNHLY and FYNNEI. The CDR3 totals 15 residues. V was clipped by 7 bases and J by 4 bases; unmatched bases: 8.

The chain joins TRBV7-9 to TRBJ2-3, with D possibly being TRBD1 or TRBD2 (5 bases each). V was pared by 2 bases and J by 4 bases, with 16 bases between. Germline loops: CDR1 SEHNR, CDR2 FQNEAQ (reference sequence). The CDR3 is made up of 16 amino acids. The CDR3 is CASSLPPLGTSDTQYF. The CDR3 nucleotides are TGTGCCAGCAGCTTACCCCCGCTGGGGACCTCAGATACGCAGTATTTT.

This rearrangement joins TRBV6-2 or TRBV6-3 to TRBJ2-1, with TRBD1 matching over 10 bases. From germline, CDR1 is MNHEY and CDR2 SVGEGT. This CDR3 contains 15 residues. Germline trimming cut 5 bases from V and 6 bases from J; bases unmatched to any gene: 7. The CDR3 here is CASSKRQGAVNEQFF. CDR3 sequence (DNA): TGTGCCAGCAGTAAAAGACAGGGGGCGGTCAATGAGCAGTTCTTC.

The chain has TRBV21-1 and TRBJ1-6. TRBV21-1 is annotated as a pseudogene. The CDR3 is 16 amino acids. For the CDR3, the DNA is TGTGCCAGCAGCAATTTTAGAAAAACCATTCATTCACCCCTCCACTTT. Translated, it gives CASSNFRKTIHSPLHF.